The T cell receptor (beta chain) described here comes from a study of monozygotic twins with inflammatory bowel disease. The germline V gene has CDR1 SQVTM and CDR2 ANQGSEA. This CDR3 comprises 14 residues. TCRdb re-called the 5' RACE reads; one entry per CDR3 protein, DNA not given. The sample totals about 110,000 distinct CDR3 sequences. The material sequenced was blood. V and J are TRBV29-1 and TRBJ2-1; as DNA is missing, the TRBD1 call by TCRdb cannot be tested. The sequence was obtained from a human donor with ulcerative colitis or Crohn's disease, or a healthy co-twin of an affected twin (not recorded which). Here the CDR3 reads CSVRDRVTYNEQFF.